The T cell receptor beta chain described here comes from a study of Graves' ophthalmopathy and Graves' hyperthyroidism. The germline V and J ends were trimmed by 0 bases and 3 bases, with 10 bases remaining between them. The germline gives CDR1 SGDLS, CDR2 YYNGEE. The CDR3 has 14 residues. The authors amplified TCR beta CDR3 regions, and they did so from RNA transcripts for repertoire sequencing. In the first round, RT-PCR was carried out with HTBI primers, and a multiplex PCR formed the second round. In TCRdb, the multiplex PCR reads were re-called with MiXCR into one record per CDR3 protein. The repertoire consists of 450,000 to 600,000 distinct CDR3 sequences, with about two fifths occurring once and the leading ten covering about 4.1%.

This receptor was taken from an adult man with Graves' hyperthyroidism. The rearrangement joins TRBV9 to TRBJ2-7; D remains unclear. What was sequenced was peripheral blood or thyroid tissue (not recorded which). In DNA form, the CDR3 reads TGTGCCAGCAGCGTAGACTCCAAAATCTACGAGCAGTACTTC. This codes for CASSVDSKIYEQYF. The full variable domain, with the rest looked up from reference TRBV9 and TRBJ2-7, is DSGVTQTPKHLITATGQRVTLRCSPRSGDLSVYWYQQSLDQGLQFLIQYYNGEERAKGNILERFSAQQFPDLHSELNLSSLELGDSALYFCASSVDSKIYEQYFGPGTRLTVT.